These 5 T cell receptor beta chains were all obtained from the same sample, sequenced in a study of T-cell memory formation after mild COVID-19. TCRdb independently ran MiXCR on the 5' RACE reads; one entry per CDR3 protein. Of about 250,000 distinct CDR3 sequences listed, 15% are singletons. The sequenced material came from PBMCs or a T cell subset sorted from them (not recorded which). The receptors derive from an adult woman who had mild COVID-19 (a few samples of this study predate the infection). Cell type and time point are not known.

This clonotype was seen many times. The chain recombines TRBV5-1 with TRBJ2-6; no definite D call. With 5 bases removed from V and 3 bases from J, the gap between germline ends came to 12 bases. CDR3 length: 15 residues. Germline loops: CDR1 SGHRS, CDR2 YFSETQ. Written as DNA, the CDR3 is TGCGCCAGCAGATTGCAGTGGGATGGGGCCAACGTCCTGACTTTC. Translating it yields CASRLQWDGANVLTF.

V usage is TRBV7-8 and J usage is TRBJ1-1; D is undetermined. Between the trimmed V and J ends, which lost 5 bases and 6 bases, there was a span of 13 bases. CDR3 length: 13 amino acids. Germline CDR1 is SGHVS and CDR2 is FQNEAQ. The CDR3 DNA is TGTGCCAGCAGCCACCGCGCGGGTCCTGAAGCTTTCTTT. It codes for CASSHRAGPEAFF.

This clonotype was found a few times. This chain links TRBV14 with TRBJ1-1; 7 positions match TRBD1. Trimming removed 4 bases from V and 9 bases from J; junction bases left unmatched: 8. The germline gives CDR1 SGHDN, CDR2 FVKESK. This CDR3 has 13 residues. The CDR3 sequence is CASSLLRDSKAFF. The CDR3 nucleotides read TGTGCCAGCAGCCTCTTAAGGGACAGTAAAGCTTTCTTT.

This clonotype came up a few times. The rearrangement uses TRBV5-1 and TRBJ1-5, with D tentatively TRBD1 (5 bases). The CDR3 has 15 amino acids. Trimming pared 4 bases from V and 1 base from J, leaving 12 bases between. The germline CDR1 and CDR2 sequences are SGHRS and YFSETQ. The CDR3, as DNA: TGCGCCAGCAGCCCTCGGTCAGGGAGCAATCAGCCCCAGCATTTT. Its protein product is CASSPRSGSNQPQHF. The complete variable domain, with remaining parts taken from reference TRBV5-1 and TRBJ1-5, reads KAGVTQTPRYLIKTRGQQVTLSCSPISGHRSVSWYQQTPGQGLQFLFEYFSETQRNKGNFPGRFSGRQFSNSRSEMNVSTLELGDSALYLCASSPRSGSNQPQHFGDGTRLSIL.

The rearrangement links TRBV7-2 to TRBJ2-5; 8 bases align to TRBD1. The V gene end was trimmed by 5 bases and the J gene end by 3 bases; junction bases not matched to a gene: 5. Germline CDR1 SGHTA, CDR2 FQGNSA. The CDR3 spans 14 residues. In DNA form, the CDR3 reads TGTGCCAGCAGCCGGGACAGGAGTAAAGAGACCCAGTACTTC. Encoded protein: CASSRDRSKETQYF.